This entry lists 7 T cell receptor beta chains sequenced from one sample in a study of blood T cell repertoires in COVID-19. The table came from immunoSEQ multiplex PCR; TCRdb's copy has only in-frame clones and leaves some out. The sample contains some 350,000 clones, 80% to 90% of which appear only once. Specimen: PBMCs or T cells enriched from blood (not recorded which). The receptors originated from a man between 18 and 29 years old who had recovered from COVID-19.

The V and J genes are TRBV7-2 and TRBJ1-6; D unclear. The CDR3 runs 15 residues. CDR1 is SGHTA, CDR2 FQGNSA, per germline. V was trimmed by 5 bases and J by 3 bases, leaving 11 bases between them. DNA of the CDR3: TGTGCCAGCAGCAAAGGGAGGATCTATAATTCACCCCTCCACTTT. This sequence encodes CASSKGRIYNSPLHF.

CDR3 loop: CASGSGGLSGNTIYF. DNA for the CDR3: TGTGCTAGTGGTTCCGGGGGGCTCTCTGGAAACACCATATATTTT. The chain links TRBV12-5 to TRBJ1-3; tentatively, D is TRBD1 (6 bases). Germline V gene lookup returns CDR1 LGHNT and CDR2 FRNRAP. V was shortened by 4 bases and J by 0 bases, with 10 bases between the two germline ends. The CDR3 runs to 15 residues.

The chain recombines TRBV6-2 or TRBV6-3 with TRBJ1-5, with 7 bases aligning to TRBD1. This CDR3 comprises 17 residues. Germline-derived CDR1 and CDR2 are MNHEY and SVGEGT. V shed 4 bases and J 8 bases; nucleotides not matched to a gene: 17. The CDR3 reads CASSFEQGPAESEPQHF. For the CDR3, the DNA is TGTGCCAGCAGTTTCGAACAGGGGCCGGCCGAATCGGAGCCCCAGCATTTT.

This clone was found a few times. The chain combines TRBV30 with TRBJ1-5; TRBD1 is a possible D gene (5 bases). Deletions cut 3 bases from V and 5 bases from J, with 11 bases between. Germline-derived CDR1 and CDR2 are GTSNPN and SVGIG (reference sequence). The CDR3 is 13 amino acids. The CDR3 protein is CAWRLPGYQPQHF. In nucleotides, the CDR3 is TGTGCCTGGAGGTTGCCAGGGTATCAGCCCCAGCATTTT. The full variable domain, completed using reference TRBV30 and TRBJ1-5, is SQTIHQWPATLVQPVGSPLSLECTVEGTSNPNLYWYRQAAGRGLQLLFYSVGIGQISSEVPQNLSASRPQDRQFILSSKKLLLSDSGFYLCAWRLPGYQPQHFGDGTRLSIL.

The chain employs TRBV4-1 and TRBJ1-1; D perhaps matches TRBD1 (6 bases). The CDR3 length is 16 residues. Germline V CDR1 and CDR2: MGHRA, YSYEKL. V lost 5 bases to trimming and J lost 3 bases, with 19 bases between them. The CDR3 DNA reads as TGCGCCAGCAGCTTAGGAACAGGGTCTATTGACACTGAAGCTTTCTTT. Its protein is CASSLGTGSIDTEAFF.

V gene TRBV19 combines with J gene TRBJ2-7; 9 nucleotides agree with TRBD1. Germline V gives CDR1 LNHDA, CDR2 SQIVND (reference sequence). This CDR3 has 13 amino acids. The V and J ends lost 6 bases and 5 bases, in that order; junction bases with no gene match: 5. This CDR3 reads CASSNRGRDEQYF. CDR3 DNA: TGTGCCAGTAGCAACAGGGGGCGCGACGAGCAGTACTTC.

The V gene is TRBV4-1, the J gene TRBJ1-2; 8 positions agree with TRBD1. Germline CDR1 MGHRA, CDR2 YSYEKL. Trimming removed 10 bases from V and 5 bases from J; junction bases left unmatched: 9. The CDR3 length is 13 residues. In DNA form, the CDR3 reads TGCGCCACCTCGCAGGGGGCGGGTTATGGCTACACCTTC. This encodes CATSQGAGYGYTF.